This TCR beta chain emerged from a study of blood T cell repertoires in COVID-19. In the study overall: COVID-19 samples from acute and convalescent phases originated in the United States, Italy and Spain. PBMCs, B-cell-depleted T cells, or T cells were the source of the cDNA or gDNA that made up the material.

Authors' analysis steps: Reference gene primers were amplified, and this amplification served to estimate nucleated cell counts. Profiling relied on immunoSEQ multiplex PCR, and the TCRdb table lists in-frame clones only, not all of them. V and J calls and clone size are those listed in that table; D and trimming were worked out from the DNA. The sample records almost 300,000 clones, about 87% being singletons. The CDR3 has 14 amino acids. CDR1 is MNHEY, CDR2 SVGAGI, per germline. Sequenced: peripheral blood. The clonotype originates from a man aged 70 or older with acute or convalescent COVID-19. The rearrangement links TRBV6-5 to TRBJ1-6, with no clear D. CDR3 nucleotide sequence: TGTGCAGCGCGGGGAGTCTCCTATAATTCACCCCTCCACTTT. Its translation: CAARGVSYNSPLHF.